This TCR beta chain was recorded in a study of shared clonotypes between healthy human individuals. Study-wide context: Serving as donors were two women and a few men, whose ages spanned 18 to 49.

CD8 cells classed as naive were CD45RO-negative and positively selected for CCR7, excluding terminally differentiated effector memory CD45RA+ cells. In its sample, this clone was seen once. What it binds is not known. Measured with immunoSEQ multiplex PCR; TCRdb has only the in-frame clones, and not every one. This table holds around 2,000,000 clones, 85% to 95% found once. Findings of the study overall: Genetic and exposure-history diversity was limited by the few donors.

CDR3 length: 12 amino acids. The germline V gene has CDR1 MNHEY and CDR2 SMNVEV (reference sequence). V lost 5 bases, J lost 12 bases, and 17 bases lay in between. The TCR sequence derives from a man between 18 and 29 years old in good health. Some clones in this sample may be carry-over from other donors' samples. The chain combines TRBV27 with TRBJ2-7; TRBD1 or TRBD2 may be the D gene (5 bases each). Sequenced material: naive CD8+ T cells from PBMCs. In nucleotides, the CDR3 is TGTGCCAGCAGTCCCCTCGGGGCTGCATGGTACTTC. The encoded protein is CASSPLGAAWYF.